This TCR beta chain was profiled in a study of monozygotic twins with inflammatory bowel disease. Germline V gene lookup returns CDR1 LNHNV and CDR2 YYDKDF (reference sequence). This CDR3 is 17 amino acids long. Samples each yielded cDNA through eight separate reactions. The authors ran two nested PCRs of around 15 and 10 cycles on TCRalpha and TCRbeta cDNA. TCRdb re-called the 5' RACE reads, yielding one record per CDR3 amino acid sequence without DNA. This listing includes around 380,000 distinct CDR3 sequences. It was from whole blood, with no T cell sorting, that total RNA was isolated. This chain uses TRBV15 with TRBJ2-6; TCRdb designates TRBD1, a call that cannot be tested without DNA. Sequenced material: blood. This receptor was obtained from a human donor with ulcerative colitis or Crohn's disease, or a healthy co-twin of an affected twin (not recorded which). This CDR3 is CATSTGTEYSGANVLTF. The full variable domain, its missing parts supplied by reference TRBV15 and TRBJ2-6, is DAMVIQNPRYQVTQFGKPVTLSCSQTLNHNVMYWYQQKSSQAPKLLFHYYDKDFNNEADTPDNFQSRRPNTSFCFLDIRSPGLGDTAMYLCATSTGTEYSGANVLTFGAGSRLTVL.